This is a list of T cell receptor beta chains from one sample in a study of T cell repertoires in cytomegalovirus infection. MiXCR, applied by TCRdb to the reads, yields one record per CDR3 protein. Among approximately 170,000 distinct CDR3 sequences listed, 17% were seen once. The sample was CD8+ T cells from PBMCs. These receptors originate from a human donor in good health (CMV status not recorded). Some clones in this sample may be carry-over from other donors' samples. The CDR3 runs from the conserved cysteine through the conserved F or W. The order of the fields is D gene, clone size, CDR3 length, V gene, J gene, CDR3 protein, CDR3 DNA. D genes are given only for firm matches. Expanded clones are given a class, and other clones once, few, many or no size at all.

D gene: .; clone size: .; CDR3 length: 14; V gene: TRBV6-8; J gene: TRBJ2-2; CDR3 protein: CASSPAGARGELFF; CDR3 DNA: TGTGCCAGCAGCCCCGCGGGGGCCAGGGGGGAGCTGTTTTTT
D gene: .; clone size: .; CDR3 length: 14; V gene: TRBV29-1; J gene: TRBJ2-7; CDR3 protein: CSVEDDEGAYEQYF; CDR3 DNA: TGCAGCGTTGAAGATGATGAGGGGGCCTACGAGCAGTACTTC
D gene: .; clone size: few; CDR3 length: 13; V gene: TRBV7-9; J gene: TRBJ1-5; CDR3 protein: CASGWDSNQPQHF; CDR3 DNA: TGTGCCAGCGGATGGGATAGCAATCAGCCCCAGCATTTT
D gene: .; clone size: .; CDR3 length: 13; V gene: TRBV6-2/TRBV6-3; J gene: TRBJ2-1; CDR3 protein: CASSYSPYNEQFF; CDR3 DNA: TGTGCCAGCAGTTACTCACCCTACAATGAGCAGTTCTTC
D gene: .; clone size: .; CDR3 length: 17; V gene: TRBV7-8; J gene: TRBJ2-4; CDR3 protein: CASSLPGSPGSKNIQYF; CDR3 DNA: TGTGCCAGCAGCTTACCGGGGTCCCCGGGGTCCAAAAACATTCAGTACTTC
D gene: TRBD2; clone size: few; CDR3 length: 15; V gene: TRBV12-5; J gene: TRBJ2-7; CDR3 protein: CASASGTSGSYEQYF; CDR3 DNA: TGTGCTAGTGCCTCCGGGACTAGCGGAAGCTACGAGCAGTACTTC
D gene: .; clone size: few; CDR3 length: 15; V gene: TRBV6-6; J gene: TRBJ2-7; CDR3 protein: CASRSLEEIKYEQYF; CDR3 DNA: TGTGCCAGCAGGTCCCTCGAAGAGATTAAATACGAGCAGTACTTC
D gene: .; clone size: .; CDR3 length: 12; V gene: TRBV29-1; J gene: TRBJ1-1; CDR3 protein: CSGGRLNTEAFF; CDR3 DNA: TGCAGCGGCGGACGATTGAACACTGAAGCTTTCTTT
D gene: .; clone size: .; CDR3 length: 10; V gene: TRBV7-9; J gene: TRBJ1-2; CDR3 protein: CAIRPYGYTF; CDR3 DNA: TGTGCCATCAGGCCCTATGGCTACACCTTC
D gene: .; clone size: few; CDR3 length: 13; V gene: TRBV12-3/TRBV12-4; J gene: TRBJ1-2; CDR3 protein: CASSKDGNYGYTF; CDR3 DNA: TGTGCCAGCAGCAAGGACGGGAACTATGGCTACACCTTC
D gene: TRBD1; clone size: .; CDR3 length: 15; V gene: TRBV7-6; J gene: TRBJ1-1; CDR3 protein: CASSLGDSLNTEAFF; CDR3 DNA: TGTGCCAGCAGCTTAGGGGACAGTTTGAACACTGAAGCTTTCTTT
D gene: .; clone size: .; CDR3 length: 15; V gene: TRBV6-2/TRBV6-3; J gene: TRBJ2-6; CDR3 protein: CASSYGSSGANVLTF; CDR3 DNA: TGTGCCAGCAGTTACGGGAGCTCTGGGGCCAACGTCCTGACTTTC
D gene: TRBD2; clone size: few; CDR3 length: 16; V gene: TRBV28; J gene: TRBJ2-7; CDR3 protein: CASSLGGTSSSYEQYF; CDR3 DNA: TGTGCCAGCAGTTTAGGTGGGACTAGCTCTTCCTACGAGCAGTACTTC
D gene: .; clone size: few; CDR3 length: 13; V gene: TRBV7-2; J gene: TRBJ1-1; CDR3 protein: CASSLVGGAEAFF; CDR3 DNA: TGTGCCAGCAGCTTAGTGGGGGGCGCTGAAGCTTTCTTT
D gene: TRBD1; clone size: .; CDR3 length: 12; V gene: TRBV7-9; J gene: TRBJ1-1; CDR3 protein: CAITGGGTEAFF; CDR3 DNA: TGTGCCATTACAGGGGGGGGTACTGAAGCTTTCTTT
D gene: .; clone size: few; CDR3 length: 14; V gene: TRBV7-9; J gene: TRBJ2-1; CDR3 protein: CASSTEGLGNEQFF; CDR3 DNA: TGTGCCAGCAGCACCGAAGGGCTCGGCAATGAGCAGTTCTTC
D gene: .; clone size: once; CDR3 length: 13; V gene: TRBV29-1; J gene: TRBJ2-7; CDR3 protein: CSVVLDKAYEQYF; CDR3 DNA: TGCAGCGTTGTATTGGACAAGGCCTACGAGCAGTACTTC
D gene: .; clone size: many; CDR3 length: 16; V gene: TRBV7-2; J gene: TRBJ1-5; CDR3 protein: CASSPEGSPSNQPQHF; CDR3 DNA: TGTGCCAGCAGCCCAGAGGGAAGCCCAAGCAATCAGCCCCAGCATTTT
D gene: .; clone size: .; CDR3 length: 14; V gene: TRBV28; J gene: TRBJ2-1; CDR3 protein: CASSSAGRDNEQFF; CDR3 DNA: TGTGCCAGCAGTTCCGCGGGGCGGGACAATGAGCAGTTCTTC
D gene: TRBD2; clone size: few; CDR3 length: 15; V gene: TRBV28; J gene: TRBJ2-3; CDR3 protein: CTSSISGSVADTQYF; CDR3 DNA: TGTACCAGCAGCATAAGCGGGAGTGTCGCAGATACGCAGTATTTT